This TCR beta chain was sequenced during a study of cytomegalovirus exposure and HLA in healthy donors. Vbeta (60) and Jbeta (13) primers were used in the PCR. Assay: immunoSEQ multiplex PCR; the TCRdb copy retains only in-frame clones and omits some. The sample yields around 280,000 clones, about 87% seen once. Germline V gives CDR1 MNHEY, CDR2 SVGAGI. Trimming took off 5 bases at V and 0 bases at J, with 11 bases between the two ends. CDR3 length equals 15 residues. Worth noting for this clone: Its antigen remains unidentified.

Study findings and constraints: Rarity held for most TCR sequences, but there were some public TCRs that occurred in many donors. V- and J-gene trimming in TCR beta was tied to a missense DCLRE1C variant by an analysis performed later. Fewer N-insertions than the roughly 670-donor mean were reportedly shown by an Asian-associated ancestry cluster in a later analysis.

J is TRBJ1-5 and V is TRBV6-5; maybe TRBD1 (5 bases). Input material: PBMCs. The receptor comes from a woman aged 18 to 35 in good health and CMV-seronegative. The CDR3, as DNA: TGTGCCAGCAGTATCACAGGTTTTAGCAATCAGCCCCAGCATTTT. Translating it yields CASSITGFSNQPQHF.